These 23 T cell receptor beta chains were all obtained from the same sample, sequenced in a study of blood T cell repertoires in COVID-19. TCRdb's copy holds only in-frame clones and misses some; the assay was immunoSEQ multiplex PCR. The sample includes 100,000 to 150,000 clones, about three quarters of them seen just once. Sequencing was done on a sample of peripheral blood. The receptors here all came from a woman between 65 and 79 years old with acute or convalescent COVID-19.

J is TRBJ1-5 and V is TRBV2; tentatively, D is TRBD1 (6 bases). The CDR3 spans 14 residues. The germline V gene has CDR1 SNHLY and CDR2 FYNNEI. Trimming shortened V by 4 bases and J by 4 bases, and 11 bases separated the two germline ends. For the CDR3, the DNA is TGTGCCAGCAGTGCCGGACAGCTTAATCAGCCCCAGCATTTT. This gives the protein CASSAGQLNQPQHF.

This chain joins TRBV4-1 and TRBJ1-1; D not certain. The CDR3 sequence is 14 residues long. The V gene lost 1 base and the J gene lost 0 bases, with 6 bases spanning the gap. The germline gives CDR1 MGHRA, CDR2 YSYEKL. CDR3 sequence (DNA): TGCGCCAGCAGCCAAGGGCAGTTGAACACTGAAGCTTTCTTT. Protein sequence: CASSQGQLNTEAFF.

The CDR3 here is CASSQELGLERSETQYF. For the CDR3, the DNA is TGTGCCAGCAGCCAAGAATTGGGACTAGAGAGGTCAGAGACCCAGTACTTC. The chain links TRBV3-1 (or the pseudogene TRBV3-2) to TRBJ2-5; 8 nucleotides agree with TRBD2. This CDR3 comprises 17 residues. The junction had 10 bases not matched to a gene; V was cut back by 0 bases and J by 4 bases. Germline CDR1 LGHDT, CDR2 YNNKEL (reference sequence).

V gene TRBV5-1 combines with J gene TRBJ1-2, with TRBD1 identical over 9 bases. Losses at the gene ends were 4 bases for V and 2 bases for J; bases not matched to a gene: 6. This CDR3 is built from 15 residues. The germline V gene has CDR1 SGHRS and CDR2 YFSETQ. CDR3 coding DNA: TGCGCCAGCAGCCAGGGACAGGGCTTCAACTATGGCTACACCTTC. This gives the protein CASSQGQGFNYGYTF.

This rearrangement joins TRBV6-4 to TRBJ1-2; 8 positions agree with TRBD1. The CDR3 totals 15 residues. The germline V gene encodes CDR1 MRHNA and CDR2 SNTAGT. V shed 4 bases, J shed 2 bases, and the junction held 6 bases outside the gene matches. As DNA, the CDR3 is TGTGCCAGCAGTGCCGAGACAGGGGTCAACTATGGCTACACCTTC. Translated: CASSAETGVNYGYTF.

The V gene is TRBV11-2, the J gene TRBJ1-1; 9 bases are shared with TRBD1. The J segment lost 4 bases and the V segment lost 2 bases, leaving 2 bases of the junction unmatched. CDR3 length: 14 amino acids. In germline, CDR1 is SGHAT, CDR2 FQNNGV. CDR3: CASSLWTGVTEAFF. In nucleotides, the CDR3 is TGTGCCAGCAGCTTATGGACAGGGGTCACTGAAGCTTTCTTT.

This clone was counted between two and nine times. For the CDR3, the DNA is TGTGCCAGCAGTTTAAGGAATAGCGGTACCGAGCAGTACTTC. Encoded protein: CASSLRNSGTEQYF. The chain has TRBV28 and TRBJ2-7; D may be TRBD2 (6 bases). The V and J ends lost 2 bases and 6 bases respectively, with 14 bases between them. Germline V lookup: CDR1 MDHEN, CDR2 SYDVKM. CDR3 length equals 14 residues.

The rearrangement uses TRBV27 and TRBJ2-1; 7 bases match TRBD1. Germline V gives CDR1 MNHEY, CDR2 SMNVEV (reference sequence). The V and J ends lost 4 bases and 4 bases, in that order; junction bases with no gene match: 7. This CDR3 region has 15 residues. The CDR3 spells CASSYGTVAYNEQFF. CDR3 coding DNA: TGTGCCAGCAGTTACGGGACAGTCGCTTACAATGAGCAGTTCTTC.

This clone was seen a few times. J is TRBJ1-6 and V is TRBV14; TRBD1 matches 7 bases. CDR1 SGHDN and CDR2 FVKESK come from the germline V gene. J gave up 5 bases and V 4 bases, and 5 bases lay outside the gene matches. CDR3 length: 15 amino acids. CDR3 region: CASSPRRGNNSPLHF. CDR3 nucleotide sequence: TGTGCCAGCAGCCCGCGCAGGGGGAATAATTCACCCCTCCACTTT.

The rearrangement links TRBV7-3 to TRBJ2-5; D unresolved. This CDR3 has 13 amino acids. V lost 1 base and J 13 bases, leaving 16 bases between the germline ends. Germline loops: CDR1 SGHTA, CDR2 FQGTGA. The chain's CDR3 is CASSLRVGRILYF. The CDR3 bases are TGTGCCAGCAGCTTAAGGGTGGGCAGAATTCTGTACTTC.

V is TRBV2 and J is TRBJ1-2; 7 bases line up with TRBD1. There are 15 residues in the CDR3. In germline, CDR1 is SNHLY, CDR2 FYNNEI. Trimming cost V 6 bases and J 0 bases; bases outside gene matches: 7. CDR3 DNA: TGTGCCAGCAGGAATCCGGGACAGCCTAACTATGGCTACACCTTC. It yields the protein CASRNPGQPNYGYTF.

In the case of this clone: This may stem from a read error, because a much larger clone lies one nucleotide away. V usage is TRBV10-1 and J usage is TRBJ2-2; D possibly corresponds to TRBD1 (6 bases). CDR1 is WNHNN and CDR2 is SYGVQD in the germline V gene (reference sequence). V lost 2 bases, J lost 5 bases, and 6 bases lay in between. This CDR3 is built from 13 residues. CDR3 nucleotide sequence: TGCGCCAGCAGTGAGACAGGGACCGGGGAGCTGTTTTTT. Its translation: CASSETGTGELFF.

The rearrangement uses TRBV11-3 and TRBJ2-3; TRBD2 aligns across 9 bases. V lost 5 bases and J lost 2; bases outside the gene matches: 8. The germline CDR1 and CDR2 sequences are SGHNT and YENEEA. This CDR3 spans 16 amino acids. CDR3 nucleotide sequence: TGTGCCAGCAGCGAGTATGGCGGGGGGGCCACAGATACGCAGTATTTT. It is translated as CASSEYGGGATDTQYF.

The chain employs TRBV9 and TRBJ2-2, with D maybe TRBD2 (6 bases). The germline CDR1 and CDR2 sequences are SGDLS and YYNGEE. The CDR3 runs to 14 residues. Trimming took 2 bases from V and 3 from J, leaving 8 bases between them. The DNA of the CDR3 is TGTGCCAGCAGCGTTACTAGCTACACCGGGGAGCTGTTTTTT. This encodes CASSVTSYTGELFF.

J is TRBJ2-7 and V is TRBV19, with 7 bases aligning to TRBD1. The trim removed 4 bases at V and 5 bases at J, leaving 5 bases unmatched. The CDR3 has 13 amino acids. In germline, CDR1 is LNHDA, CDR2 SQIVND (reference sequence). Here the CDR3 reads CASSSQGGNEQYF. The CDR3 nucleotides read TGTGCCAGTAGTAGTCAAGGGGGCAACGAGCAGTACTTC.

This clone was picked up a small number of times. The rearrangement links TRBV3-1 (or the pseudogene TRBV3-2) to TRBJ2-1; TRBD1 is a possible D gene (7 bases). This CDR3 comprises 17 residues. Germline assignment: CDR1 LGHDT and CDR2 YNNKEL (reference sequence). V lost 3 bases and J lost 1, with 16 bases in between. The DNA of the CDR3 is TGTGCCAGCAGCCACACCTCCAGGGGGGCATCCTACAATGAGCAGTTCTTC. Its translation is CASSHTSRGASYNEQFF.

This clone was observed a few times. The chain employs TRBV6-6 and TRBJ1-1, with D unresolved. The CDR3 consists of 13 residues. Germline CDR1 reads MNHNY; CDR2 reads SVGAGI (reference sequence). Between the trimmed V and J ends, which lost 5 bases and 4 bases, there was a span of 11 bases. The CDR3 DNA follows: TGTGCCAGCAGTGAGCCCGCCGGCACTGAAGCTTTCTTT. It encodes CASSEPAGTEAFF.

This chain connects TRBV11-2 to TRBJ2-7, with D possibly TRBD2 on 5 matching bases. Germline CDR1 and CDR2: SGHAT and FQNNGV. The CDR3 is 15 amino acids. Trimming stripped 1 base from V and 2 bases from J, with 12 bases between. DNA of the CDR3: TGTGCCAGCAGCTTAGGTGGGCTAGCCGCCTACGAGCAGTACTTC. Amino acids: CASSLGGLAAYEQYF.

In this sample, this clone turned up once. The chain is built from TRBV6-6 and TRBJ2-3, with a possible D match to TRBD2 (5 bases). This CDR3 region has 15 residues. Germline CDR1 MNHNY, CDR2 SVGAGI (reference sequence). Trimming took 4 bases from V and 1 from J, leaving 12 bases between them. The CDR3 spells CASSLRGGGTDTQYF. For the CDR3, the DNA is TGTGCCAGCAGTTTACGGGGTGGGGGCACAGATACGCAGTATTTT.

This clone was counted only a few times. This chain connects TRBV5-4 to TRBJ1-6, with 10 bases aligning to TRBD1. V lost 3 bases and J lost 7; bases outside the gene matches: 4. The CDR3 is 15 amino acids. CDR1 is SGHNT and CDR2 is YYREEE in the germline V gene (reference sequence). Written as DNA, the CDR3 is TGTGCCAGCAGCTCCGGACAGGGGGGCAATTCACCCCTCCACTTT. It codes for CASSSGQGGNSPLHF.

Only a few counts were recorded for this clone. The chain has TRBV9 and TRBJ1-5; D unresolved. CDR1 SGDLS and CDR2 YYNGEE come from the germline V gene. Trimming took 4 bases from V and 1 from J, leaving 9 bases between them. This CDR3 contains 14 residues. CDR3 nucleotides: TGTGCCAGCAGCCCGAGCGGGAGCAATCAGCCCCAGCATTTT. Residues: CASSPSGSNQPQHF.

The genes are TRBV27 and TRBJ2-7; D is possibly TRBD1 (6 bases). This CDR3 is built from 15 residues. CDR1 MNHEY and CDR2 SMNVEV come from the germline V gene (reference sequence). V was pared by 4 bases and J by 0 bases, with 13 bases between. In DNA form, the CDR3 reads TGTGCCAGCAGTTCCGACAGGAGGAGCTCCTACGAGCAGTACTTC. It codes for CASSSDRRSSYEQYF.

V usage is TRBV2 and J usage is TRBJ2-1, with 11 bases lining up with TRBD1. The CDR3 contains 14 residues. The junction had 8 bases not matched to a gene; V was cut back by 7 bases and J by 9 bases. Per the germline V gene, CDR1 is SNHLY and CDR2 is FYNNEI. CDR3 bases: TGTGCCAGCACTAGGACAGGGGGCGGAGGTGAGCAGTTCTTC. Translating gives CASTRTGGGGEQFF. Full variable domain (missing parts from reference TRBV2 and TRBJ2-1): EPEVTQTPSHQVTQMGQEVILRCVPISNHLYFYWYRQILGQKVEFLVSFYNNEISEKSEIFDDQFSVERPDGSNFTLKIRSTKLEDSAMYFCASTRTGGGGEQFFGPGTRLTVL.